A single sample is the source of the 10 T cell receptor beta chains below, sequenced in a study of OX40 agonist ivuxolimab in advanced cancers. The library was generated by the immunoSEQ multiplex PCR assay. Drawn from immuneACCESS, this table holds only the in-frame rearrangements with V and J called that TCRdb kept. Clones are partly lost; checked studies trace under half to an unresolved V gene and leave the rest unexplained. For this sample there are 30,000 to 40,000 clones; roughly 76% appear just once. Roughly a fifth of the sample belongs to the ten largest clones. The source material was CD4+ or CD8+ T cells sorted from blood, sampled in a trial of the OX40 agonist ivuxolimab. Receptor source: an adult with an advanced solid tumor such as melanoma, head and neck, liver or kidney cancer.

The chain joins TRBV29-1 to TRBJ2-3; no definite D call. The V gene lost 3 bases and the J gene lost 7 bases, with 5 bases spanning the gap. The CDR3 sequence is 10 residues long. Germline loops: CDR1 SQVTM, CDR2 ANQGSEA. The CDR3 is CSVDANTQYF. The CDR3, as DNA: TGCAGCGTTGATGCCAATACGCAGTATTTT.

The CDR3 DNA reads as TGTGCCAGCAGTTTCGGGAACACCATATATTTT. Its translation is CASSFGNTIYF. The chain combines TRBV28 with TRBJ1-3, with D uncertain. CDR1 and CDR2 (germline): MDHEN, SYDVKM. Trimming removed 3 bases at V and 7 bases at J, with 4 bases between. The CDR3 totals 11 residues.

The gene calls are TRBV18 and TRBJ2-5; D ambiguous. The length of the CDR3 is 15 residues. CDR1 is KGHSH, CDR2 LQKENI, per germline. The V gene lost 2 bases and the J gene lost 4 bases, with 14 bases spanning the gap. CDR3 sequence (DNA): TGTGCCAGCTCACCAGTTATAGGGAAGGGAGAGACCCAGTACTTC. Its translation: CASSPVIGKGETQYF.

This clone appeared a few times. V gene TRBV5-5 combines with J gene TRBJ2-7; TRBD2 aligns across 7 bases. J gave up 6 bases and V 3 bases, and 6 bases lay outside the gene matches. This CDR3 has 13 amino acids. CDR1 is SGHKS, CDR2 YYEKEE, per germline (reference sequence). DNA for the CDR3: TGTGCCAGCAGCTCGGGACTACTTCTCGAGCAGTACTTC. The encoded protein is CASSSGLLLEQYF. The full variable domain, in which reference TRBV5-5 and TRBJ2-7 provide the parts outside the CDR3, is DAGVTQSPTHLIKTRGQQVTLRCSPISGHKSVSWYQQVLGQGPQFIFQYYEKEERGRGNFPDRFSARQFPNYSSELNVNALLLGDSALYLCASSSGLLLEQYFGPGTRLTVT.

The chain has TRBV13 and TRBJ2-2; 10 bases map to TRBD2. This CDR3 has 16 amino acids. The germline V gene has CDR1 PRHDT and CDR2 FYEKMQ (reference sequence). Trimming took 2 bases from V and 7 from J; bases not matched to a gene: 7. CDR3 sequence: CASSLTAGGRNGELFF. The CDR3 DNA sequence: TGTGCCAGCAGCTTAACAGCGGGGGGGCGGAACGGGGAGCTGTTTTTT.

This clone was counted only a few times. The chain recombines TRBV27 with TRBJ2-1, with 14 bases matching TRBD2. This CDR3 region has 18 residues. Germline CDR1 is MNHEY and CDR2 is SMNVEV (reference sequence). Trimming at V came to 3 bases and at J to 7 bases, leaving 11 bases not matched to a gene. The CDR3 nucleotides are TGTGCCAGCAGTTTGGGACGAGGGGGACTAGCGGGGGTTAATGAGCAGTTCTTC. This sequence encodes CASSLGRGGLAGVNEQFF.

DNA for the CDR3: TGTGCCTGGATCGTAGGGACAGGGGGCACAGATACGCAGTATTTT. It translates to CAWIVGTGGTDTQYF. The chain carries TRBV30 and TRBJ2-3, with 10 bases that match TRBD1. V gave up 4 bases and J gave up 1 base; unmatched junction bases: 5. This CDR3 spans 15 amino acids. Per germline, CDR1 GTSNPN and CDR2 SVGIG (reference sequence).

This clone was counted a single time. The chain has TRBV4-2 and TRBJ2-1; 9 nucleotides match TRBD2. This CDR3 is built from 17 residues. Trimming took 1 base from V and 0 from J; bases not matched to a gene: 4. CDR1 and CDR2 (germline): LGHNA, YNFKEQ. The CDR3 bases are TGTGCCAGCAGCCAAGCCCAAGCGGGGGGCTCCTACAATGAGCAGTTCTTC. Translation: CASSQAQAGGSYNEQFF.

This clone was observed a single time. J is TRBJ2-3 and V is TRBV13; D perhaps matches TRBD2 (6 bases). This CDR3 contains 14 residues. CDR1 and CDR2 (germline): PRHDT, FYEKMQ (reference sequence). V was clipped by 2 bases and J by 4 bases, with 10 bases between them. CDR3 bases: TGTGCCAGCAGCTTATCAGGAGGGGCAGATACGCAGTATTTT. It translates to CASSLSGGADTQYF.

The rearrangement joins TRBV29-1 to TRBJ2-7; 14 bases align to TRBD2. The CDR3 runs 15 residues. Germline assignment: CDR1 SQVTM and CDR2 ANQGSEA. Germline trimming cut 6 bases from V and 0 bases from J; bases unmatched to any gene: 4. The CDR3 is CSVTGLAGVSYEQYF. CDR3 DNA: TGCAGCGTCACGGGACTAGCGGGAGTCTCCTACGAGCAGTACTTC.